One and the same sample provided the 32 T cell receptor beta chains below, sequenced in a study of CD8+ T cells in alopecia areata. Treatment noted: oral pan-JAK inhibitor, 5-10 mg twice daily. In each case, RNA was isolated and then reverse transcribed into cDNA as the sequencing template. The table came from immunoSEQ multiplex PCR; TCRdb's copy has only in-frame clones and leaves some out. The table includes 100,000 to 150,000 clones, 50% to 75% detected once. The starting material was CD8+ T cells sorted from blood, obtained at week 4, from a patient treated with tofacitinib. The receptors shown here come from a human donor with alopecia areata.

This clone was observed a few times. The chain recombines TRBV30 with TRBJ1-5, with no clear D. The CDR3 length is 12 residues. Trimming pared 4 bases from V and 3 bases from J, leaving 7 bases between. Germline CDR1 is GTSNPN and CDR2 is SVGIG (reference sequence). The CDR3 region has the DNA TGTGCCTGGAATCGGGACAATCAGCCCCAGCATTTT. It translates to CAWNRDNQPQHF.

The V gene is TRBV6-5, the J gene TRBJ2-7, with TRBD2 identical over 7 bases. The J segment lost 2 bases and the V segment lost 6 bases, leaving 10 bases of the junction unmatched. Germline loops: CDR1 MNHEY, CDR2 SVGAGI. The CDR3 sequence is 15 residues long. This chain's CDR3 is CASSYSGAPPYEQYF. DNA of the CDR3: TGTGCCAGCAGCTACAGCGGGGCGCCCCCCTACGAGCAGTACTTC.

This clone has a single count. The rearrangement joins TRBV29-1 to TRBJ1-1; D is uncertain. Trimming pared 2 bases from V and 6 bases from J, leaving 10 bases between. CDR3 size: 12 residues. Germline CDR1 is SQVTM and CDR2 is ANQGSEA. CDR3 DNA sequence: TGCAGCGTTGAATTTGGGGTCCCTGAAGCTTTCTTT. It is translated as CSVEFGVPEAFF. Drawing the rest from reference TRBV29-1 and TRBJ1-1, the complete variable domain is SAVISQKPSRDICQRGTSLTIQCQVDSQVTMMFWYRQQPGQSLTLIATANQGSEATYESGFVIDKFPISRPNLTFSTLTVSNMSPEDSSIYLCSVEFGVPEAFFGQGTRLTVV.

The sample holds one count of this clone. The sample has other DNA sequences that encode this CDR3 too. The J gene is TRBJ1-2, the V gene TRBV5-1, with a weak D call TRBD1 (6 bases). With 2 bases removed from V and 6 bases from J, the gap between germline ends came to 11 bases. Germline V gene lookup returns CDR1 SGHRS and CDR2 YFSETQ. This CDR3 is 13 amino acids long. Here the CDR3 DNA reads TGCGCCAGCAGCTTAGGTGGGGGCGATGGCTACACCTTC. Residues: CASSLGGGDGYTF.

This clone occurred a few times. The chain employs TRBV30 and TRBJ1-1, with D possibly being TRBD1 (5 bases). Germline V gene data show CDR1 as GTSNPN and CDR2 as SVGIG (reference sequence). Trimming pared 4 bases from V and 4 bases from J, leaving 13 bases between. The CDR3 length is 13 residues. CDR3 in amino acids: CAWTPWGGTEAFF. In nucleotides, the CDR3 is TGTGCCTGGACCCCGTGGGGGGGCACTGAAGCTTTCTTT. The whole variable domain, remainder taken from reference TRBV30 and TRBJ1-1, is SQTIHQWPATLVQPVGSPLSLECTVEGTSNPNLYWYRQAAGRGLQLLFYSVGIGQISSEVPQNLSASRPQDRQFILSSKKLLLSDSGFYLCAWTPWGGTEAFFGQGTRLTVV.

This clone was observed once. CDR3 sequence: CAWSVRLEQFF. CDR3 nucleotide sequence: TGTGCCTGGAGTGTACGGCTTGAGCAGTTCTTC. The genes are TRBV30 and TRBJ2-1; D is uncertain. Germline V gene lookup returns CDR1 GTSNPN and CDR2 SVGIG (reference sequence). Between the trimmed V and J ends, which lost 0 bases and 9 bases, there was a span of 6 bases. This CDR3 region has 11 residues.

This clone was seen only once. The CDR3 region is CSVLRAETQYF. CDR3 bases: TGCAGCGTTCTAAGGGCAGAGACCCAGTACTTC. The rearrangement uses TRBV29-1 and TRBJ2-5; D is undetermined. V was clipped by 5 bases and J by 4 bases, with 8 bases between them. Per the germline V gene, CDR1 is SQVTM and CDR2 is ANQGSEA. The CDR3 contains 11 residues.

The chain carries TRBV4-1 and TRBJ2-3; possibly TRBD1 or TRBD2 for D (5 bases each). Germline assignment: CDR1 MGHRA and CDR2 YSYEKL. This CDR3 has 17 residues. Trimming took off 1 base at V and 3 bases at J, with 17 bases between the two ends. CDR3 protein: CASSQAIGPGGTDTQYF. The CDR3 DNA reads TGCGCCAGCAGCCAAGCGATCGGTCCTGGGGGAACAGATACGCAGTATTTT.

This clone was detected only a few times. The identical CDR3 is also encoded by other nucleotide sequences in the sample. The rearrangement joins TRBV4-1 to TRBJ1-1; no definite D call. CDR3 size: 13 residues. Germline lookup yields CDR1 MGHRA and CDR2 YSYEKL. V lost 1 base and J 1 base, leaving 4 bases between the germline ends. The CDR3 spells CASSQGQNTEAFF. CDR3 DNA sequence: TGCGCCAGCAGCCAAGGACAGAACACTGAAGCTTTCTTT.

V and J are TRBV25-1 and TRBJ1-2, with D hard to call. The germline V gene encodes CDR1 MGHDK and CDR2 SYGVNS. Trimming took 1 base from V and 1 from J, leaving 4 bases between them. This CDR3 is built from 13 residues. The CDR3, as DNA: TGTGCCAGCAGTGAATTAAATAACTATGGCTACACCTTC. Protein product: CASSELNNYGYTF.

The CDR3 nucleotides are TGCGCCAGCAGCCAAGTCCGGGCCCTGACGGATGGCTACACCTTC. This gives the protein CASSQVRALTDGYTF. V is TRBV4-1 and J is TRBJ1-2; D gene unclear. V shed 1 base and J shed 6 bases, with 15 bases lying between them. CDR1 and CDR2 from the germline V gene are MGHRA and YSYEKL. The CDR3 is made up of 15 amino acids.

This chain uses TRBV29-1 with TRBJ2-3, with D tentatively TRBD2 (6 bases). The CDR3 is made up of 16 amino acids. Per germline, CDR1 SQVTM and CDR2 ANQGSEA. Trimming left V 0 bases short and J 1 base short, with 14 bases between. The DNA for the CDR3 is TGCAGCGTTGAAGAAAACGGGGGAACCGGCACAGATACGCAGTATTTT. This codes for CSVEENGGTGTDTQYF.

This clone occurred a few times. The V call is TRBV7-9, the J call TRBJ1-5; D is undetermined. V was trimmed by 5 bases and J by 0 bases, leaving 11 bases between them. Germline V lookup: CDR1 SEHNR, CDR2 FQNEAQ (reference sequence). The CDR3 sequence is 15 residues long. CDR3 in amino acids: CASSPDTNSNQPQHF. In nucleotides, the CDR3 is TGTGCCAGCAGCCCCGACACCAATAGCAATCAGCCCCAGCATTTT.

This clone was counted a few times. The V gene is TRBV5-1, the J gene TRBJ1-5; D gene ambiguous. The CDR3 runs to 15 residues. Trimming took 3 bases from V and 3 from J, leaving 13 bases between them. Germline CDR1 reads SGHRS; CDR2 reads YFSETQ. The CDR3 DNA is TGCGCCAGCAGCTCGCGGGGAAGGCACAATCAGCCCCAGCATTTT. As protein: CASSSRGRHNQPQHF.

This clone was found a few times. V gene TRBV30 combines with J gene TRBJ2-1; D perhaps matches TRBD2 (5 bases). The CDR3 is 11 amino acids. Germline CDR1 reads GTSNPN; CDR2 reads SVGIG (reference sequence). Trimming left V 4 bases short and J 9 bases short, with 10 bases between. CDR3 loop: CAWTVGSEQFF. CDR3 DNA sequence: TGTGCCTGGACGGTGGGGAGTGAGCAGTTCTTC. Complete variable domain (other parts from reference TRBV30 and TRBJ2-1): SQTIHQWPATLVQPVGSPLSLECTVEGTSNPNLYWYRQAAGRGLQLLFYSVGIGQISSEVPQNLSASRPQDRQFILSSKKLLLSDSGFYLCAWTVGSEQFFGPGTRLTVL.

This clone was observed a handful of times. The genes are TRBV29-1 and TRBJ1-2; unclear D gene. The CDR3 has 12 residues. V was pared by 5 bases and J by 0 bases, with 7 bases between. The germline V gene encodes CDR1 SQVTM and CDR2 ANQGSEA. In nucleotides, the CDR3 is TGCAGCGTTCTACCGGCTAACTATGGCTACACCTTC. Translation: CSVLPANYGYTF.

This clone has more than one count but fewer than ten. V gene TRBV29-1 combines with J gene TRBJ1-3; D is unresolved. V lost 6 bases and J 2 bases, leaving 8 bases between the germline ends. This CDR3 has 12 amino acids. Germline lookup yields CDR1 SQVTM and CDR2 ANQGSEA. CDR3 nucleotide sequence: TGCAGCGTCCCAATGACTGGAAACACCATATATTTT. Amino acid sequence: CSVPMTGNTIYF.

This clone was detected a few times. The chain employs TRBV7-9 and TRBJ2-7; D gene uncertain. From germline, CDR1 is SEHNR and CDR2 FQNEAQ (reference sequence). V dropped 2 bases and J dropped 7 bases, with 9 bases sitting between them. The CDR3 covers 12 residues. CDR3 region: CASSLPSREQYF. The DNA of the CDR3 is TGTGCCAGCAGCTTACCATCCCGGGAGCAGTACTTC. The full variable domain, with the rest looked up from reference TRBV7-9 and TRBJ2-7, is DTGVSQNPRHKITKRGQNVTFRCDPISEHNRLYWYRQTLGQGPEFLTYFQNEAQLEKSRLLSDRFSAERPKGSFSTLEIQRTEQGDSAMYLCASSLPSREQYFGPGTRLTVT.

The V gene is TRBV5-4, the J gene TRBJ2-5; D may be TRBD1 (6 bases). The ends were cut back, 4 bases at V and 0 bases at J, with 19 bases in the middle. Germline V gene data show CDR1 as SGHNT and CDR2 as YYREEE (reference sequence). CDR3 length: 17 amino acids. The CDR3 DNA reads as TGTGCCAGCAGCCACGTCCCGGGACAAATGTACCAAGAGACCCAGTACTTC. This gives the protein CASSHVPGQMYQETQYF.

The V call is TRBV7-3, the J call TRBJ2-3; D perhaps matches TRBD1 (7 bases). CDR3 length equals 15 residues. The germline CDR1 and CDR2 sequences are SGHTA and FQGTGA. V was clipped by 4 bases and J by 3 bases, with 14 bases between them. The CDR3 sequence: CASSSRGTVTDTQYF. DNA of the CDR3: TGTGCCAGCAGCTCCCGCGGGACAGTAACAGATACGCAGTATTTT.

The chain joins TRBV15 to TRBJ2-5; D gene unclear. V gave up 6 bases and J gave up 7 bases, with 12 bases separating them. Germline V gene data show CDR1 as LNHNV and CDR2 as YYDKDF (reference sequence). This CDR3 has 12 amino acids. CDR3 DNA: TGTGCCACCAGTTCGGTAGTGGGGACCCAGTACTTC. Translating gives CATSSVVGTQYF.

The chain is built from TRBV30 and TRBJ2-1, with a possible D match to TRBD1 (5 bases). From germline, CDR1 is GTSNPN and CDR2 SVGIG (reference sequence). The CDR3 totals 13 residues. V lost 0 bases to trimming and J lost 7 bases, with 10 bases between them. The CDR3 reads CAWSVGPRNEQFF. The CDR3 region has the DNA TGTGCCTGGAGTGTGGGGCCTCGTAATGAGCAGTTCTTC.

The chain is built from TRBV6-6 and TRBJ2-1; D unclear. This CDR3 is built from 11 residues. Germline V gives CDR1 MNHNY, CDR2 SVGAGI (reference sequence). V was clipped by 8 bases and J by 5 bases, with 7 bases between them. The CDR3 loop is CASHGNNEQFF. CDR3 bases: TGTGCCAGCCATGGGAACAATGAGCAGTTCTTC.

This chain joins TRBV29-1 and TRBJ1-6, with D unclear. CDR3 length equals 13 residues. The V gene lost 1 base and the J gene lost 6 bases, with 7 bases spanning the gap. Germline CDR1 SQVTM, CDR2 ANQGSEA. Here the CDR3 DNA reads TGCAGCGTTGAAGTGGACGGTAATTCACCCCTCCACTTT. Its translation is CSVEVDGNSPLHF.

The chain joins TRBV2 to TRBJ2-5; 7 nucleotides line up with TRBD1. V lost 6 bases, J lost 6 bases, and 10 bases stayed unmatched. The length of the CDR3 is 14 residues. In germline, CDR1 is SNHLY, CDR2 FYNNEI. CDR3 residues: CASSLGPGGQTQYF. The DNA for the CDR3 is TGTGCCAGCAGCCTCGGTCCAGGGGGACAGACCCAGTACTTC.

The rearrangement joins TRBV6-6 to TRBJ2-3; 7 positions match TRBD1. V shed 5 bases and J 5 bases; nucleotides not matched to a gene: 4. From germline, CDR1 is MNHNY and CDR2 SVGAGI (reference sequence). This CDR3 is 13 amino acids long. The DNA for the CDR3 is TGTGCCAGCAGTGGGACAGTTCTAGATACGCAGTATTTT. Protein product: CASSGTVLDTQYF.

V is TRBV29-1 and J is TRBJ2-1; D possibly matches TRBD1 or TRBD2 (5 bases each). The CDR3 loop spans 11 amino acids. V dropped 8 bases and J dropped 7 bases, with 12 bases sitting between them. CDR1 is SQVTM, CDR2 ANQGSEA, per germline. CDR3 DNA sequence: TGCAGCAACTCCGGGGCGAATGAGCAGTTCTTC. This sequence encodes CSNSGANEQFF.

The chain carries TRBV30 and TRBJ2-7; D call uncertain. CDR3 length: 14 residues. The germline CDR1 and CDR2 sequences are GTSNPN and SVGIG (reference sequence). CDR3 bases: TGTGCATTTCAGGATGACGGGCGCCTCTACGAGCAGTACTTC. Protein: CAFQDDGRLYEQYF. The variable domain in full, completed from reference TRBV30 and TRBJ2-7, reads SQTIHQWPATLVQPVGSPLSLECTVEGTSNPNLYWYRQAAGRGLQLLFYSVGIGQISSEVPQNLSASRPQDRQFILSSKKLLLSDSGFYLCAFQDDGRLYEQYFGPGTRLTVT.

The chain joins TRBV29-1 to TRBJ1-1, with TRBD1 as a possible D gene (6 bases). This CDR3 is built from 12 residues. V lost 0 bases and J lost 10, with 12 bases in between. Germline V lookup: CDR1 SQVTM, CDR2 ANQGSEA. The CDR3 spells CSVEDLGAGAFF. Here the CDR3 DNA reads TGCAGCGTTGAAGATTTGGGGGCCGGAGCTTTCTTT.

CDR3 region: CASSQDSERGYSGEQFF. Written as DNA, the CDR3 is TGCGCCAGCAGCCAGGACTCAGAGCGGGGGTATTCAGGTGAGCAGTTCTTC. The chain couples TRBV4-3 to TRBJ2-1; TRBD2 agrees at 8 bases. Germline V gene data show CDR1 as LGHNA and CDR2 as YSLEER. CDR3 length equals 17 residues. Trimming cost V 3 bases and J 9 bases; bases outside gene matches: 16.

The rearrangement joins TRBV29-1 to TRBJ2-7; possible D gene TRBD1, 6 bases. V was pared by 8 bases and J by 3 bases, with 17 bases between. CDR1 is SQVTM and CDR2 is ANQGSEA in the germline V gene. The CDR3 runs 13 residues. The CDR3 sequence: CSTRQDINYEQYF. The CDR3 DNA is TGCAGCACCAGACAGGATATAAACTACGAGCAGTACTTC.

Here the CDR3 DNA reads TGTGCCAGCAGTTATCACGGGGCCCAAGAGACCCAGTACTTC. It codes for CASSYHGAQETQYF. The V call is TRBV6-5, the J call TRBJ2-5, with D perhaps given as TRBD1 or TRBD2 (5 bases each). This CDR3 is built from 14 residues. Germline V gives CDR1 MNHEY, CDR2 SVGAGI. V lost 3 bases, J lost 1 base, and 9 bases lay in between.